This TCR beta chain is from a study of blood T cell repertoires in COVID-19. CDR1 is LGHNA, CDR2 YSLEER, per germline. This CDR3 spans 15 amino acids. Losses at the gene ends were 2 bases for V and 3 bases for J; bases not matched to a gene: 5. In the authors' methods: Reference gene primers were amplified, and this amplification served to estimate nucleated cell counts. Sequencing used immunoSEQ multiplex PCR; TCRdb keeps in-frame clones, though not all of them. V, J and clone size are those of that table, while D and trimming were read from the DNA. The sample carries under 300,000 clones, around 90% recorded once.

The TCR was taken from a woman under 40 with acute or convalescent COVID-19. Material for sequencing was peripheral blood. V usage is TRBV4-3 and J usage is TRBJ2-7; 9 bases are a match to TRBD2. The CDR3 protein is CASSQSTSGGYEQYF. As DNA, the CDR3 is TGCGCCAGCAGCCAATCGACTAGCGGCGGCTACGAGCAGTACTTC.